Many counts were recorded for the clone carrying this T cell receptor beta chain. This sample was taken from a study of T-cell reconstitution after alpha-beta-depleted transplantation in children. Unique molecular identifiers tagged the TCRbeta library. TCRdb fed the PCR reads into MiXCR, producing one record per CDR3 protein. Of about 400,000 distinct CDR3 sequences listed, approximately 12% are singletons. This CDR3 has 16 residues. Germline V gene data show CDR1 as SGHRS and CDR2 as YFSETQ. With 4 bases removed from V and 2 bases from J, the gap between germline ends came to 16 bases. This chain links TRBV5-1 with TRBJ2-1; D might be TRBD2 (5 bases). The source was PBMCs, collected from the stem cell graft. This sequence was found in a human donor who donated a stem cell graft to a child with Fanconi anemia. The CDR3 region has the DNA TGCGCCAGCAGCCCGGACGGCGGGCCAACCTACAATGAGCAGTTCTTC. This sequence encodes CASSPDGGPTYNEQFF.